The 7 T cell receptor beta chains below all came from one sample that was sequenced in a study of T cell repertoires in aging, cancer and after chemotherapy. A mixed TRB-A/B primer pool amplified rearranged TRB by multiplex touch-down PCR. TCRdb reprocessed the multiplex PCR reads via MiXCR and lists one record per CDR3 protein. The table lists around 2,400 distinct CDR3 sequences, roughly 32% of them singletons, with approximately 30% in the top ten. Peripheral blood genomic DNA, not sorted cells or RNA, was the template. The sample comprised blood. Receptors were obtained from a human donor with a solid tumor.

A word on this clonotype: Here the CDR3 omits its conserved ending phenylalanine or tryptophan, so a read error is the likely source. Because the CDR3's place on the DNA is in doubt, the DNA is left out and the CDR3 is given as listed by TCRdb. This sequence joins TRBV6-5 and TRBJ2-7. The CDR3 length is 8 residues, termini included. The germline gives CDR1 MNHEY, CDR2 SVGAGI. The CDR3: CASSYSAR.

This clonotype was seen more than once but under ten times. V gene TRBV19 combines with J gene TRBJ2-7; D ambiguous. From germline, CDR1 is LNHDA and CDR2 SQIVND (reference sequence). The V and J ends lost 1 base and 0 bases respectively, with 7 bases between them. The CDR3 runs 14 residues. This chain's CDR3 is CASSIAQNSYEQYF. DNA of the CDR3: TGTGCCAGTAGTATAGCACAGAACTCCTACGAGCAGTACTTC.

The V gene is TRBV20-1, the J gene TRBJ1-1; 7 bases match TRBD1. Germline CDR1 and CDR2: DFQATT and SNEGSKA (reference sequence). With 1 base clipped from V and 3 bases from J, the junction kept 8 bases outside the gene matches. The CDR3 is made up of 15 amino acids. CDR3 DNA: TGCAGTGCTAGAGGTCTACAGGGGTTGGACACTGAAGCTTTCTTT. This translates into CSARGLQGLDTEAFF.

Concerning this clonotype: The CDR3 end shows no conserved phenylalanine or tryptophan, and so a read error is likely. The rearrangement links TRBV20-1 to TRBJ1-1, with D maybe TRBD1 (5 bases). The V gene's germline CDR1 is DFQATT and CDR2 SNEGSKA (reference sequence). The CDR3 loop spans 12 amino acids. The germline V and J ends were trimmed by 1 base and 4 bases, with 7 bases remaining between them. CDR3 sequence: CSARGDFTEAFY. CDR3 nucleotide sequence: TGCAGTGCTAGAGGGGACTTCACTGAAGCTTTCTAT.

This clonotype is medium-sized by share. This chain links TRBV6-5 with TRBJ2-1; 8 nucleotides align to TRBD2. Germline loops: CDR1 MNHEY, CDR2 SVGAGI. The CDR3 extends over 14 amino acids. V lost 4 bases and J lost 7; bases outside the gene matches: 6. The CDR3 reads CASSSSGSQNEQFF. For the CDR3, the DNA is TGTGCCAGCAGTTCCAGCGGGAGTCAAAATGAGCAGTTCTTC.

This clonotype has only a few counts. The CDR3 reads CASRGPSDRVNTGELFF. CDR3 in DNA: TGTGCCAGCAGAGGGCCGTCGGACAGGGTTAACACCGGGGAGCTGTTTTTT. The chain uses TRBV6-1 and TRBJ2-2, with TRBD1 matching over 8 bases. V shed 6 bases, J shed 2 bases, and the junction held 11 bases outside the gene matches. The germline gives CDR1 MNHNS, CDR2 SASEGT. The CDR3 is made up of 17 amino acids.

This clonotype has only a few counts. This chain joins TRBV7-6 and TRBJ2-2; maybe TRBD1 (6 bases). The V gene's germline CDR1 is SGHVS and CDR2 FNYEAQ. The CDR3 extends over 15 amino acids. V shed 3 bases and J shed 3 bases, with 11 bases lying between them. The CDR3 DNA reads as TGTGCCAGCAGCTTCACGGACAGCTACACCGGGGAGCTGTTTTTT. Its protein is CASSFTDSYTGELFF.